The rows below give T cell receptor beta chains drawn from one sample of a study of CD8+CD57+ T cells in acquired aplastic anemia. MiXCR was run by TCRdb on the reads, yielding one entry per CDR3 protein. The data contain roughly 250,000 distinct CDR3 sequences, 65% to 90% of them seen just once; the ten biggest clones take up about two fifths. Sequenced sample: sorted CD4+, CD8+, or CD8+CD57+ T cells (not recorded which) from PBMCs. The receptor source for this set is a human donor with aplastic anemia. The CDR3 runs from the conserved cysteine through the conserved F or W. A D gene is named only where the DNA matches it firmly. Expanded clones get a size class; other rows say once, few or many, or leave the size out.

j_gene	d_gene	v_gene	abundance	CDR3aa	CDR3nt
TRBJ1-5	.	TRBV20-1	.	CSASQQGFYSNQPQHF	TGCAGTGCTAGTCAACAGGGATTCTATAGCAATCAGCCCCAGCATTTT
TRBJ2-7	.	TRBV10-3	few	CAISEGQRTYEQYF	TGTGCCATCAGTGAGGGACAGCGGACCTACGAGCAGTACTTC
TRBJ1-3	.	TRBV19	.	CASNYPGNTIYF	TGTGCCAGTAATTATCCAGGAAACACCATATATTTT
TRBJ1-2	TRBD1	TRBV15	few	CATSRDRTGNYGYTF	TGTGCCACCAGCAGAGATAGGACAGGCAACTATGGCTACACCTTC
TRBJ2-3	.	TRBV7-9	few	CASSLAGSRGTQYF	TGTGCCAGCAGCTTAGCGGGAAGTCGCGGGACCCAGTATTTT
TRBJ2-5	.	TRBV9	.	CASSSSSVPGTQDF	TGTGCCAGCAGCAGCTCCAGCGTGCCGGGGACCCAGGACTTC
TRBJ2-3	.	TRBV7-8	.	CASSVGGHRDDTQYF	TGTGCCAGCAGCGTAGGGGGACATCGCGATGATACGCAGTATTTT
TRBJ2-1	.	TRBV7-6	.	CASSLAHVRKETQQFF	TGTGCCAGCAGCTTAGCCCACGTGAGAAAAGAGACTCAGCAGTTCTTC
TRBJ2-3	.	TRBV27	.	CASSLGTDNEQYF	TGTGCCAGCAGTTTAGGGACGGACAATGAGCAGTATTTT
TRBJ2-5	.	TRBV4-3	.	CAGTGARETQYF	TGCGCCGGAACGGGGGCTAGGGAGACCCAGTACTTC
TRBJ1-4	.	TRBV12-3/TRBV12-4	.	CASSLATSGRANEKLFF	TGTGCCAGCAGTTTAGCGACTAGCGGGAGGGCAAATGAAAAACTGTTTTTT
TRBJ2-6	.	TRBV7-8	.	CASSLEAGGTANVLTF	TGTGCCAGCAGCTTAGAGGCAGGCGGCACGGCCAACGTCCTGACTTTC
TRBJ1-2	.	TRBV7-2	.	CASSTVGGGYTF	TGTGCCAGCAGCACCGTGGGAGGTGGCTACACCTTC
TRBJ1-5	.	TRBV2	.	CASGDRGTQTQHF	TGTGCCAGCGGCGATAGGGGCACTCAGACGCAGCATTTT
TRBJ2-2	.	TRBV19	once	CASSIVPAGAGEPFF	TGTGCCAGTAGTATAGTGCCTGCGGGGGCCGGGGAGCCGTTTTTC
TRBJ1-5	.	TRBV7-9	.	CASSLDRASQPQHF	TGTGCCAGCAGCTTAGACAGGGCGAGTCAGCCCCAGCATTTT
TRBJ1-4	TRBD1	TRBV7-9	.	CVSSYGQGALKDEKLFF	TGTGTCAGCAGCTACGGACAGGGGGCGCTTAAAGATGAAAAACTGTTTTTT
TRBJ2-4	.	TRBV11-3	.	CAALQCKRLQYF	TGTGCCGCATTGCAATGCAAGAGACTTCAGTACTTC
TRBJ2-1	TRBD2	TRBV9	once	CASSLTSGNGEKFF	TGTGCCAGCAGCTTGACTAGCGGGAACGGAGAGAAGTTCTTC
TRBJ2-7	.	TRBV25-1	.	CASSEVHEQYF	TGTGCCAGCAGTGAAGTCCACGAGCAGTACTTC
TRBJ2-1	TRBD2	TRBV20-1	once	CSAGVTSGGYNEQFF	TGCAGTGCAGGGGTGACTAGCGGGGGGTACAATGAGCAGTTCTTC
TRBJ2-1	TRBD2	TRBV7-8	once	CASSPRGRLADNEQFF	TGTGCCAGCAGCCCACGAGGAAGACTAGCGGATAATGAGCAGTTCTTC
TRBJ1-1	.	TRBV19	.	CASSMGRETYNEPFF	TGTGCCAGTAGTATGGGTCGGGAAACCTACAATGAGCCGTTCTTC
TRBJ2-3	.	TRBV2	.	CASSSGKDTQYF	TGTGCCAGCAGTTCTGGGAAAGATACGCAGTATTTT
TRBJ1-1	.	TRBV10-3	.	CAISWDTLTEAFF	TGTGCCATCAGCTGGGACACTCTCACTGAAGCTTTCTTT
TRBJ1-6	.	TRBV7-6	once	CASSSGRGQYSNQLHF	TGTGCCAGCAGCTCCGGTCGAGGACAGTATAGCAATCAGCTCCACTTT
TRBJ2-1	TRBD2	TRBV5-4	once	CASSPELCGGSDEQFF	TGCGCCAGCAGCCCGGAACTATGCGGGGGGAGCGATGAGCAGTTCTTC
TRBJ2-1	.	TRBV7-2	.	CASSQGGATRPYDEQFF	TGTGCCAGCAGCCAAGGAGGCGCGACACGGCCCTACGATGAGCAGTTCTTC
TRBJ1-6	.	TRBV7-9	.	CASSLGGGHYNSPLHF	TGTGCCAGCAGCTTGGGGGGGGGACACTATAATTCTCCCCTCCACTTT
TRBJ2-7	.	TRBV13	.	CASSVGVDCSYEQYF	TGTGCCAGCAGCGTAGGGGTGGACTGTTCGTACGAGCAGTACTTC
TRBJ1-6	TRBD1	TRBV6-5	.	CASSQLDRLNSPLHF	TGTGCCAGCAGCCAGCTGGACAGGCTTAATTCACCCCTCCACTTT